This T cell receptor beta chain was sequenced in a study of shared clonotypes between healthy human individuals. Germline values: CDR1 KGHSH, CDR2 LQKENI. The CDR3 is made up of 12 amino acids. Trimming cost V 3 bases and J 5 bases, with 5 bases left between them. Profiled with immunoSEQ multiplex PCR; TCRdb holds only in-frame clones, not every one. The table lists around 940,000 clones, approximately 80% of them singletons. V gene TRBV18 combines with J gene TRBJ2-1; D remains ambiguous. This TCR derives from a man aged 18-30 years in good health. The sequencing input was memory CD4+ T cells sorted from blood. Subset: CD45RA-negative fraction. CDR3 protein: CASSPSDNEQFF. In DNA form, the CDR3 reads TGTGCCAGCTCACCCTCAGACAATGAGCAGTTCTTC. Combining the CDR3 with reference TRBV18 and TRBJ2-1 gives the whole variable domain NAGVMQNPRHLVRRRGQEARLRCSPMKGHSHVYWYRQLPEEGLKFMVYLQKENIIDESGMPKERFSAEFPKEGPSILRIQQVVRGDSAAYFCASSPSDNEQFFGPGTRLTVL.